The following is a T cell receptor (beta chain) sequence with its context. Its cognate antigen is unknown. The data belong to a study of beta chain features in type 1 diabetes. Findings and caveats of the study: Among all four CD4+ subsets, Type 1 diabetes patients had TCRB CDR3s that were moderately but significantly shorter.

Expressed TCRB transcripts were sequenced after all isolated RNA was converted to cDNA. Clones were read by immunoSEQ multiplex PCR, and TCRdb kept only the in-frame ones, dropping some. Of approximately 250,000 clones listed, roughly an eighth are singletons. The V gene's germline CDR1 is MNHNY and CDR2 SVGAGI (reference sequence). V was clipped by 5 bases and J by 3 bases, with 16 bases between them. This CDR3 is 15 amino acids long. The clonotype originates from a woman aged 35 to 49 in good health. The source material was naive CD4+ T cells from blood. The V call is TRBV6-6, the J call TRBJ1-1; D perhaps matches TRBD1 (5 bases). The CDR3 nucleotides are TGTGCCAGCAGTCACCGACAGATTACCGACACTGAAGCTTTCTTT. Protein: CASSHRQITDTEAFF.